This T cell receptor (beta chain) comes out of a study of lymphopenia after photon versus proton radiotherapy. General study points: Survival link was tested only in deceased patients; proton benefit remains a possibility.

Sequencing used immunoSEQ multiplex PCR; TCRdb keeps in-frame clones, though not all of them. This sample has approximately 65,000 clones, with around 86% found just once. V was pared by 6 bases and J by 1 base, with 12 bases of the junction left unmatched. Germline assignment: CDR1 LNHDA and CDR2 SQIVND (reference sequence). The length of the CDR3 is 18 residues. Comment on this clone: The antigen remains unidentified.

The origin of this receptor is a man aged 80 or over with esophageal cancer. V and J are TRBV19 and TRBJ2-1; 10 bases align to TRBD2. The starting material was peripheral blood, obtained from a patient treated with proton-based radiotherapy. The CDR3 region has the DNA TGTGCCAGTAGAGACCCCTACATTAGCGGGAGGTCCTACAATGAGCAGTTCTTC. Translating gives CASRDPYISGRSYNEQFF.